This TCR beta chain is drawn from a study of blood T cells in healthy people across ages. Study context: Using template switching, researchers captured about one barcoded beta molecule for each two T cells.

With a J-beta primer mix and a sample-barcoded 5' primer, a second PCR ran roughly 7 to 11 cycles. All samples gave at least 2.5 million CDR3-containing paired-end reads. MiXCR was run by TCRdb on the 5' RACE reads, yielding one entry per CDR3 protein. Among 650,000 to 800,000 distinct CDR3 sequences listed, around 52% were seen once. About this clonotype itself: Its antigen is still unknown.

Study results and limitations: Roughly linearly, TCR beta diversity per million T cells fell as age increased. Naive CD4+ cell counts and diversity both ran higher in long-lived than in aged donors.

The CDR3 runs to 12 residues. The germline CDR1 and CDR2 sequences are MNHEY and SMNVEV (reference sequence). V was cut by 3 bases and J by 6 bases, with 5 bases left in between. The clonotype originates from an elderly woman in good health. The V and J genes are TRBV27 and TRBJ2-2; D gene uncertain. The specimen was blood. CDR3 nucleotides: TGTGCCAGCAGTTTCATCGCCGGGGAGCTGTTTTTT. Amino acid sequence: CASSFIAGELFF.